This TCR beta chain comes out of a study of graft-versus-host responses after intestinal transplantation (TCRdb year 2021). As for the study more broadly: The transplants that recipients received were multivisceral, liver-intestinal, or isolated intestinal. After intestinal transplantation, graft-versus-host and host-versus-graft alloreactive T cell clones in the graft, circulation and bone marrow were tracked using bulk TCR-beta CDR3 sequencing. Anti-thymocyte globulin induction was given to all recipients, followed by maintenance tacrolimus and steroids for two to four years. Donor T cell macrochimerism was defined as a peak of at least 4% donor T cells among recipient peripheral blood mononuclear cells. Alloreactive clones were identified by sequencing pre-transplant mixed lymphocyte reaction products and comparing them with unstimulated pre-transplant donor and recipient T cells. Instead of going to the commercial service, samples from a few later patients were sequenced in-house on an Illumina MiSeq and processed with MiXCR. The cohort enrolled about two dozen intestinal transplant recipients, one of whom was a retransplant, and 3 patients without pretransplant specimens were excluded.

Note on this clone: No antigen is known for it. No base quality information exists; no much larger clone differs at one position.

Via the germline V gene, CDR1 is MNHEY and CDR2 SVGAGI. The CDR3 goes from the cysteine to the phenylalanine over 15 residues. The entry retains the CDR3 DNA only, 45 bases that are in frame from base 1. V was cut back by 0 bases and J by 2 bases, leaving a gap of 8 bases between them. Findings and caveats that apply to the study as a whole: Early after transplant, declines in HvG clones were associated with peak levels of circulating GvH clones. GvH clones were detected in recipient bone marrow, and some of these GvH clones were observed earlier in ileal mucosa or blood, consistent with an intestinal mucosal origin. Conclusions were limited by the relatively low number and heterogeneity of intestinal transplant patients. In patients with donor T cell macrochimerism, the allografts had high GvH to HvG T cell clonal ratios.

Receptor amplification or capture employed the immunoSEQ multiplex PCR assay. For most patients, high-throughput TCR-beta CDR3 sequencing of genomic DNA was performed by Adaptive Biotechnologies. The original methods were these. TCR sequencing data for more than 15 patients were retrieved from Adaptive's ImmunoSEQ software; a few other patients were processed with MiXCR and VDJtools. CDR3 nucleotide sequences shared between donor and recipient were removed because the origin of such sequences could not be assigned. To count as alloreactive, a clone needed at least 2-fold expansion over unstimulated cells and a minimum CFSE-low frequency of 0.002% (template counts) or 0.001% (read counts). Clones were considered mappable if detected in sequenced pre-transplant spleen, lymph node, or MLR CFSE-low populations of the donor or recipient. The cumulative frequency of alloreactive clones was calculated as a percentage of all sequences, weighted by copy number. TCRdb obtained this table from immuneACCESS and retained in-frame rearrangements with V and J assigned. These tables miss some clones; where compared with another copy, unresolved V genes account for less than half of the shortfall, and the remainder is unexplained. V, J and clone size are those of that table, while D and trimming were read from the DNA. Recorded for this sample are nearly 20,000 clones; about 89% of them occurred a single time. The ten largest clonotypes hold 9.4% of the sample.

Blood samples were collected up to 4 times in the first month after transplant and then at least monthly when available. This TCR derives from a human patient who received an intestinal transplant, so some T cells may come from the graft donor. The chain links TRBV6-5 with TRBJ1-5, with no reliable assignment of the D segment. The material was PBMCs, obtained approximately 220 days after intestinal transplant. CDR3 protein: CASSYSRFRNQPQHF. Read as DNA, the sequence is TGTGCCAGCAGTTACTCTCGTTTCCGCAATCAGCCCCAGCATTTT.